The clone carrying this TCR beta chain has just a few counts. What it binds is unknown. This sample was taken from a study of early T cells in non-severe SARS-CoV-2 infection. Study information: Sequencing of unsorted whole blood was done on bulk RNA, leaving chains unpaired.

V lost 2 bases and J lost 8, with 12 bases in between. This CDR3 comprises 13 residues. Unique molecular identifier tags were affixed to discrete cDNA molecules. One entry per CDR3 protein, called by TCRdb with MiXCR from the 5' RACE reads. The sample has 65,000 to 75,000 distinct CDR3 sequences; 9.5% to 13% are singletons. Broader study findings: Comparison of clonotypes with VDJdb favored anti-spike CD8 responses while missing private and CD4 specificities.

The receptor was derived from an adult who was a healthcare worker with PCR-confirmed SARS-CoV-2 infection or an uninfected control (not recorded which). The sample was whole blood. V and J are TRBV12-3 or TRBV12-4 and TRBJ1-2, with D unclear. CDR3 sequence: CASSLPPGEGYTF. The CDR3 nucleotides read TGTGCCAGCAGTTTACCCCCCGGGGAGGGCTACACCTTC.